These 29 T cell receptor beta chains were sequenced from one sample in a study of T cell responses to AZD1222 COVID-19 vaccine. Data came from immunoSEQ multiplex PCR; TCRdb stores just in-frame clones and leaves some out. The sample records 75,000 or so clones, 91% being singletons. The material was peripheral blood, obtained 28 days after the second AZD1222 dose. All receptors come from an adult who received the AZD1222 COVID-19 vaccine.

This chain connects TRBV3-1 (or the pseudogene TRBV3-2) to TRBJ2-2; tentatively, D is TRBD2 (6 bases). This CDR3 is 17 amino acids long. Per the germline V gene, CDR1 is LGHDT and CDR2 is YNNKEL (reference sequence). Trimming took off 3 bases at V and 5 bases at J, with 19 bases between the two ends. CDR3 bases: TGTGCCAGCAGCCAGACCCCTTGGGGAGGAGGGACCGGGGAGCTGTTTTTT. This sequence encodes CASSQTPWGGGTGELFF.

On this clone: Germline and junction disagree at one end, which may indicate a read error. V and J are TRBV7-7 and TRBJ2-1; TRBD2 might be the D (5 bases). The CDR3 length is 14 residues. Germline V gene data show CDR1 as SSHAT and CDR2 as FNYEAQ (reference sequence). The CDR3 DNA reads TGTGCTAGCAGCTTGGGAGAAAAGTACAATGAGCAGTTCTTC. Encoded protein: CASSLGEKYNEQFF.

The chain couples TRBV4-3 to TRBJ2-7; D may be TRBD1 (5 bases). Trimming left V 0 bases short and J 0 bases short, with 9 bases between. The CDR3 totals 15 residues. The germline V gene has CDR1 LGHNA and CDR2 YSLEER. This CDR3 reads CASSQEPTVSYEQYF. CDR3 coding DNA: TGCGCCAGCAGCCAAGAGCCGACAGTCTCCTACGAGCAGTACTTC.

This chain links TRBV6-5 with TRBJ1-5; D is unclear. Per the germline V gene, CDR1 is MNHEY and CDR2 is SVGAGI. The CDR3 runs to 12 residues. V was pared by 8 bases and J by 3 bases, with 8 bases between. The CDR3 DNA reads as TGTGCCAGCCGAGGTGACAATCAGCCCCAGCATTTT. Its protein product is CASRGDNQPQHF.

The rearrangement joins TRBV10-1 to TRBJ2-3; D is undetermined. This CDR3 has 13 residues. Germline-derived CDR1 and CDR2 are WNHNN and SYGVQD (reference sequence). V lost 5 bases and J lost 2, with 8 bases in between. The CDR3 loop is CASSKSYTDTQYF. The CDR3 coding sequence is TGCGCCAGCAGTAAGAGCTACACAGATACGCAGTATTTT.

The rearrangement uses TRBV6-4 and TRBJ2-2, with D possibly TRBD2 on 5 matching bases. Germline CDR1 MRHNA, CDR2 SNTAGT. Trimming left V 5 bases short and J 6 bases short, with 13 bases between. CDR3 size: 14 residues. The CDR3 DNA follows: TGTGCCAGCAGTCCCACCGAGGAGGCCGGGGAGCTGTTTTTT. Amino acids: CASSPTEEAGELFF.

This chain joins TRBV15 and TRBJ1-1; D is undetermined. This CDR3 is 11 amino acids long. Germline CDR1 is LNHNV and CDR2 is YYDKDF (reference sequence). The V end lost 6 bases, the J end lost 1 base, and 3 bases lay between the germline ends. In DNA form, the CDR3 reads TGTGCCACCAGTTGGAACACTGAAGCTTTCTTT. Protein sequence: CATSWNTEAFF.

V usage is TRBV25-1 and J usage is TRBJ1-6; a weak D match, TRBD1 (5 bases). The CDR3 sequence is 16 residues long. V was shortened by 2 bases and J by 7 bases, with 15 bases between the two germline ends. Germline V gene data show CDR1 as MGHDK and CDR2 as SYGVNS. CDR3 sequence: CASSEGRDFSNSPLHF. DNA for the CDR3: TGTGCCAGCAGTGAAGGGAGGGACTTTAGCAATTCACCCCTCCACTTT.

V gene TRBV24-1 combines with J gene TRBJ2-1; tentatively, D is TRBD1 (5 bases). CDR1 is KGHDR and CDR2 is SFDVKD in the germline V gene. Trimming left V 4 bases short and J 6 bases short, with 9 bases between. The CDR3 runs to 13 residues. The chain's CDR3 is CATSDQGFNEQFF. The CDR3 bases are TGTGCCACCAGTGACCAGGGATTCAATGAGCAGTTCTTC.

This rearrangement joins TRBV7-8 to TRBJ1-1; the match to TRBD1 covers 9 bases. Germline V gene sequence: CDR1 SGHVS, CDR2 FQNEAQ. The CDR3 spans 18 residues. V lost 5 bases to trimming and J lost 4 bases; unmatched junction nucleotides: 17. The CDR3 loop is CASSPQTAGTGSFTEAFF. DNA of the CDR3: TGTGCCAGCAGCCCCCAAACCGCCGGGACAGGGAGTTTCACTGAAGCTTTCTTT.

The chain joins TRBV2 to TRBJ1-4; D gene unclear. V lost 6 bases and J lost 12, with 14 bases in between. Germline V lookup: CDR1 SNHLY, CDR2 FYNNEI. CDR3 length: 12 residues. CDR3 sequence reads: CASRTFYGELFF. As DNA, the CDR3 is TGTGCCAGCAGGACCTTTTACGGGGAACTGTTTTTT. The complete variable domain, with remaining parts taken from reference TRBV2 and TRBJ1-4, reads EPEVTQTPSHQVTQMGQEVILRCVPISNHLYFYWYRQILGQKVEFLVSFYNNEISEKSEIFDDQFSVERPDGSNFTLKIRSTKLEDSAMYFCASRTFYGELFFGSGTQLSVL.

CDR3 nucleotides: TGCGCCAGCAGCTTGGGGGGACTTCAAGAGACCCAGTACTTC. It is translated as CASSLGGLQETQYF. The J gene is TRBJ2-5, the V gene TRBV5-1, with D tentatively TRBD2 (6 bases). CDR1 and CDR2 from the germline V gene are SGHRS and YFSETQ. CDR3 size: 14 residues. The V gene lost 0 bases and the J gene lost 2 bases, with 8 bases spanning the gap.

V usage is TRBV4-1 and J usage is TRBJ1-2; 8 bases map to TRBD1. Germline-derived CDR1 and CDR2 are MGHRA and YSYEKL. CDR3 length: 15 amino acids. V lost 7 bases to trimming and J lost 0 bases; unmatched junction nucleotides: 7. CDR3 residues: CASTADRDTNYGYTF. The CDR3 bases are TGCGCCAGCACTGCGGACAGGGATACTAACTATGGCTACACCTTC.

This clone was observed a single time. This chain uses TRBV5-8 with TRBJ1-5; D unclear. The V and J ends lost 3 bases and 8 bases respectively, with 9 bases between them. The germline gives CDR1 SGHTS, CDR2 YDEGEE. The CDR3 covers 12 residues. The CDR3: CASSSFGEPQHF. CDR3 nucleotides: TGTGCCAGCAGCTCGTTTGGCGAGCCCCAGCATTTT.

This clone was found once. This chain connects TRBV7-8 to TRBJ2-1; 14 nucleotides match TRBD2. The CDR3 covers 15 residues. The germline V gene encodes CDR1 SGHVS and CDR2 FQNEAQ. Trimming took 5 bases from V and 6 from J; bases not matched to a gene: 3. The CDR3 DNA reads as TGTGCCAGCAGCCCTGGGACTAGCGGGAGCAATGAGCAGTTCTTC. Translated: CASSPGTSGSNEQFF. The variable domain in full, completed from reference TRBV7-8 and TRBJ2-1, reads GAGVSQSPRYKVAKRGQDVALRCDPISGHVSLFWYQQALGQGPEFLTYFQNEAQLDKSGLPSDRFFAERPEGSVSTLKIQRTQQEDSAVYLCASSPGTSGSNEQFFGPGTRLTVL.

The CDR3 spells CASSLEQGRGEKLFF. In DNA form, the CDR3 reads TGTGCCAGCAGCCTAGAACAGGGGCGGGGTGAAAAACTGTTTTTT. The chain is built from TRBV5-6 and TRBJ1-4; 7 positions match TRBD1. CDR3 length: 15 residues. Trimming at V came to 4 bases and at J to 7 bases, leaving 10 bases not matched to a gene. Germline CDR1 SGHDT, CDR2 YYEEEE.

V is TRBV11-3 and J is TRBJ2-3; possibly TRBD1 for D (6 bases). The V gene lost 5 bases and the J gene lost 0 bases, with 12 bases spanning the gap. Per germline, CDR1 SGHNT and CDR2 YENEEA. The CDR3 runs to 15 residues. Here the CDR3 DNA reads TGTGCCAGCAGCAAGCAGGGGACGAGCACAGATACGCAGTATTTT. Protein product: CASSKQGTSTDTQYF.

The chain combines TRBV30 with TRBJ2-1; TRBD2 is a possible D gene (6 bases). Germline CDR1 GTSNPN, CDR2 SVGIG (reference sequence). V shed 0 bases and J shed 0 bases, with 9 bases lying between them. The CDR3 has 15 residues. The CDR3: CAWSVLGGSYNEQFF. As DNA, the CDR3 is TGTGCCTGGAGTGTACTGGGGGGCTCCTACAATGAGCAGTTCTTC.

The chain uses TRBV6-5 and TRBJ1-2; no definite D call. Trimming took off 7 bases at V and 4 bases at J, with 10 bases between the two ends. In germline, CDR1 is MNHEY, CDR2 SVGAGI. This CDR3 is 12 amino acids long. CDR3 sequence reads: CASTTPPYGYTF. CDR3 nucleotides: TGTGCCAGCACCACACCCCCCTATGGCTACACCTTC.

This clone appeared a single time. This chain links TRBV11-1 with TRBJ1-6; 9 nucleotides align to TRBD1. Germline V gene lookup returns CDR1 SGHAT and CDR2 FQDESV (reference sequence). The CDR3 is made up of 15 amino acids. Trimming took 5 bases from V and 9 from J; bases not matched to a gene: 8. This CDR3 is CASSTTGGAGSPLHF. The CDR3 nucleotides read TGTGCCAGCAGCACCACAGGGGGCGCAGGTTCACCCCTCCACTTT.

The rearrangement links TRBV27 to TRBJ1-4; D remains unclear. V was trimmed by 5 bases and J by 6 bases, leaving 10 bases between them. Germline loops: CDR1 MNHEY, CDR2 SMNVEV (reference sequence). CDR3 length equals 13 residues. The CDR3 DNA is TGTGCCAGCAGTCTCCAGAGGGATGAAAAACTGTTTTTT. Translating gives CASSLQRDEKLFF.

This clone is a singleton in its sample. Distinct nucleotide sequences in the sample also encode this CDR3. The chain joins TRBV28 to TRBJ1-2; D gene unclear. Trimming shortened V by 2 bases and J by 0 bases, and 4 bases separated the two germline ends. There are 13 residues in the CDR3. Germline CDR1 MDHEN, CDR2 SYDVKM. CDR3 bases: TGTGCCAGCAGTTTAACGACTAACTATGGCTACACCTTC. Translating gives CASSLTTNYGYTF.

The chain combines TRBV12-5 with TRBJ2-7; D might be TRBD1 (5 bases). Trimming left V 0 bases short and J 3 bases short, with 18 bases between. The CDR3 is made up of 17 amino acids. From germline, CDR1 is LGHNT and CDR2 FRNRAP. This chain's CDR3 is CASGLVLGQELFYEQYF. CDR3 in DNA: TGTGCTAGTGGTTTGGTACTGGGGCAGGAACTCTTCTACGAGCAGTACTTC.

The J gene is TRBJ1-1, the V gene TRBV2; D gene uncertain. CDR3 length equals 13 residues. The germline CDR1 and CDR2 sequences are SNHLY and FYNNEI. V lost 7 bases to trimming and J lost 1 base, with 10 bases between them. The CDR3 DNA is TGTGCCAGCACCGGTCACGGGAACACTGAAGCTTTCTTT. It is translated as CASTGHGNTEAFF.

This clone showed up just once. This specimen includes other DNA sequences encoding the same CDR3. The chain is built from TRBV24-1 and TRBJ2-5; 8 bases align to TRBD2. Germline CDR1 reads KGHDR; CDR2 reads SFDVKD. The CDR3 length is 13 residues. V gave up 6 bases and J gave up 5 bases; unmatched junction bases: 4. This CDR3 is CATSLPGGETQYF. The CDR3 DNA reads TGTGCCACCAGTCTCCCGGGGGGGGAGACCCAGTACTTC.

V gene TRBV19 combines with J gene TRBJ1-5, with 7 bases matching TRBD1. Germline CDR1 and CDR2: LNHDA and SQIVND (reference sequence). V was pared by 4 bases and J by 5 bases, with 8 bases of the junction left unmatched. The CDR3 consists of 15 residues. CDR3 sequence: CASSNLIQGHQPQHF. The CDR3 DNA reads TGTGCCAGTAGTAATTTAATACAGGGGCATCAGCCCCAGCATTTT.

The chain links TRBV28 to TRBJ1-4, with unresolved D. Trimming took 3 bases from V and 8 from J, leaving 13 bases between them. Germline lookup yields CDR1 MDHEN and CDR2 SYDVKM. The CDR3 extends over 14 amino acids. The CDR3 is CASSLSRAGEKLFF. The CDR3 bases are TGTGCCAGCAGTTTGTCGAGGGCCGGGGAAAAACTGTTTTTT.

This clone was recorded once. V gene TRBV24-1 combines with J gene TRBJ1-5; D is possibly TRBD1 (5 bases). This CDR3 contains 14 residues. Per the germline V gene, CDR1 is KGHDR and CDR2 is SFDVKD. V was cut by 9 bases and J by 6 bases, with 17 bases left in between. CDR3 DNA sequence: TGTGCCACCTCCGCTGGGGGGGTAACTCAGCCCCAGCATTTT. Encoded protein: CATSAGGVTQPQHF.

The rearrangement joins TRBV2 to TRBJ2-7; TRBD2 might be the D (5 bases). The CDR3 length is 14 residues. The V gene lost 5 bases and the J gene lost 4 bases, with 15 bases spanning the gap. Germline V CDR1 and CDR2: SNHLY, FYNNEI. This CDR3 reads CASSSQGLSYEQYF. The CDR3 bases are TGTGCCAGCAGTAGTCAAGGACTTTCGTACGAGCAGTACTTC.